These T cell receptor beta chains were read from a single sample in a study of beta chain features in type 1 diabetes. The protocol was immunoSEQ multiplex PCR, while the TCRdb copy is restricted to in-frame clones and leaves out a portion. The repertoire holds 500,000 to 650,000 clones, with about an eighth as singletons. The sample comprised naive CD4+ T cells from blood. Receptors were obtained from a young man with type 1 diabetes. CDR3s include the opening cysteine and the closing phenylalanine or tryptophan. D genes are given only for firm matches. Only part of the rows carry a size: once, few, many, or a class if the clone is expanded.

size: few
D: TRBD1
J: TRBJ1-2
V: TRBV5-1
DNA: TGCGCCAGCAGCGCTACCGGGACAGGGTATGGCTACACCTTC
CDR3: CASSATGTGYGYTF

size: -
D: -
J: TRBJ2-7
V: TRBV14
DNA: TGTGCCAGCAGCCAAGGCGCGGGGATTTCCTACGAGCAGTACTTC
CDR3: CASSQGAGISYEQYF

size: few
D: -
J: TRBJ1-5
V: TRBV6-1
DNA: TGTGCCAGCAGTGAAGCGCGGGGGGCTTCAGGTCAGCCCCAGCATTTT
CDR3: CASSEARGASGQPQHF

size: -
D: -
J: TRBJ2-5
V: TRBV5-6
DNA: TGTGCCAGCAGCTTCAGGGAGACCCAGTACTTC
CDR3: CASSFRETQYF

size: -
D: TRBD2
J: TRBJ2-1
V: TRBV23-1
DNA: TGCGCCAGCAGTCCCCGGACTAGCGGGCCTGGTTGTGAGCAGTTCTTC
CDR3: CASSPRTSGPGCEQFF

size: -
D: -
J: TRBJ1-5
V: TRBV5-4
DNA: TGTGCCAGCAGCTGGGGAGGGAATCAGCCCCAGCATTTT
CDR3: CASSWGGNQPQHF

size: few
D: -
J: TRBJ1-5
V: TRBV30
DNA: TGTGCCTGGAGTTCCAGGGGAAATCAGCCCCAGCATTTT
CDR3: CAWSSRGNQPQHF

size: -
D: -
J: TRBJ2-1
V: TRBV6-1
DNA: TGTGCCAGCACCAGGGACATATCCTACAATGAGCAGTTCTTC
CDR3: CASTRDISYNEQFF

size: -
D: -
J: TRBJ1-2
V: TRBV18
DNA: TGTGCCAGCTCACAGACACGGTCGAGGACGGAAAACTATGGCTACACCTTC
CDR3: CASSQTRSRTENYGYTF

size: -
D: TRBD1
J: TRBJ2-7
V: TRBV5-4
DNA: TGTGCCAGCAGTTCCGGGACAGGGGATATCTACGAGCAGTACTTC
CDR3: CASSSGTGDIYEQYF

size: -
D: -
J: TRBJ2-7
V: TRBV2
DNA: TGTGCCAGCATGGTGGCAGGCTACGAGCAGTACTTC
CDR3: CASMVAGYEQYF

size: -
D: TRBD1
J: TRBJ1-2
V: TRBV5-6
DNA: TGTGCCAGCAGCTTTGGGGACAGCCATAACTATGGCTACACCTTC
CDR3: CASSFGDSHNYGYTF

size: few
D: TRBD2
J: TRBJ2-1
V: TRBV6-6
DNA: TGTGCCATCCTAGCGGGGGCGGGGAATGAGCAGTTCTTC
CDR3: CAILAGAGNEQFF

size: -
D: -
J: TRBJ1-6
V: TRBV29-1
DNA: TGCAGCGTTGCTGTCCAGGGCGAAAATTCACCCCTCCACTTT
CDR3: CSVAVQGENSPLHF

size: -
D: TRBD1
J: TRBJ2-7
V: TRBV5-1
DNA: TGCGCCAGCAGCTCGGGACAGGTCTACGAGCAGTACTTC
CDR3: CASSSGQVYEQYF

size: -
D: -
J: TRBJ2-5
V: TRBV27
DNA: TGTGCCAGCAGTTTATTTGGCACACAAGAGACCCAGTACTTC
CDR3: CASSLFGTQETQYF

size: -
D: TRBD2
J: TRBJ2-7
V: TRBV30
DNA: TGTGCCCTAGTGGGGAGGGGCGGCGAGCAGTACTTC
CDR3: CALVGRGGEQYF

size: -
D: -
J: TRBJ1-2
V: TRBV28
DNA: TGTGCCAGCAGCTCAGGAGGAGGTTATGGCTACACCTTC
CDR3: CASSSGGGYGYTF

size: -
D: TRBD1
J: TRBJ1-1
V: TRBV5-4
DNA: TGTGCCAGCAGCCCAGGACAGGCCCCTGATGGACCTGAAGCTTTCTTT
CDR3: CASSPGQAPDGPEAFF

size: few
D: TRBD1
J: TRBJ2-3
V: TRBV11-2
DNA: TGTGCCAGCAGCTCCCCGGGACAGACCACAGATACGCAGTATTTT
CDR3: CASSSPGQTTDTQYF

size: -
D: -
J: TRBJ2-6
V: TRBV6-6
DNA: TGTGCCAGCATCCTTTCTGGGGCCAACGTCCTGACTTTC
CDR3: CASILSGANVLTF

size: few
D: TRBD1
J: TRBJ2-3
V: TRBV5-1
DNA: TGCGCCAGCAGCACGGACAGGGGGCAACTGGAAGATACGCAGTATTTT
CDR3: CASSTDRGQLEDTQYF

size: -
D: -
J: TRBJ1-2
V: TRBV29-1
DNA: TGCAGCGGTACGGGCTACACCTTC
CDR3: CSGTGYTF

size: -
D: -
J: TRBJ1-6
V: TRBV6-5
DNA: TGTGCCAGCTATCCTAAGGCGGGGTGGAATTCACCCCTCCACTTT
CDR3: CASYPKAGWNSPLHF

size: -
D: -
J: TRBJ1-6
V: TRBV30
DNA: TGTGCCTGGAGTGTCCGATCACCCCTCCACTTT
CDR3: CAWSVRSPLHF

size: few
D: TRBD1
J: TRBJ1-2
V: TRBV25-1
DNA: TGTGCCAGCAGTGAACATGGGACAGGGAATGGTGGCTACACCTTC
CDR3: CASSEHGTGNGGYTF

size: few
D: -
J: TRBJ1-2
V: TRBV5-1
DNA: TGCGCCAGCAGCTTGGAGGGCGGACGATATAACTATGGCTACACCTTC
CDR3: CASSLEGGRYNYGYTF

size: few
D: -
J: TRBJ1-1
V: TRBV14
DNA: TGTGCCAGCAGCCGTCAACAGGGTGGTGGCACTGAAGCTTTCTTT
CDR3: CASSRQQGGGTEAFF

size: few
D: -
J: TRBJ2-5
V: TRBV13
DNA: TGTGCCAGCAGCTTACGGGGTGGGGAGACCCAGTACTTC
CDR3: CASSLRGGETQYF

size: -
D: -
J: TRBJ1-5
V: TRBV27
DNA: TGTGCCAGCAGTTTTTTGGGACGGGTCGATCAGCCCCAGCATTTT
CDR3: CASSFLGRVDQPQHF

size: -
D: -
J: TRBJ1-1
V: TRBV19
DNA: TGTGCCAGTAGACGGGCCGGGACTGAAGCTTTCTTT
CDR3: CASRRAGTEAFF

size: -
D: -
J: TRBJ2-7
V: TRBV20-1
DNA: TGCAGCATTATTTTCTACGAGCAGTACTTC
CDR3: CSIIFYEQYF

size: -
D: -
J: TRBJ1-5
V: TRBV28
DNA: TGTGCCAGCACCTTTAGTACGCAGCCCCAGCATTTT
CDR3: CASTFSTQPQHF

size: -
D: -
J: TRBJ1-4
V: TRBV18
DNA: TGTGCCAGCTCACCAACCCAGGAAAAACTGTTTTTT
CDR3: CASSPTQEKLFF

size: -
D: TRBD1
J: TRBJ2-3
V: TRBV11-2
DNA: TGTGCCAGCAGCCCTCCCCGGGACAGGAACACAGATACGCAGTATTTT
CDR3: CASSPPRDRNTDTQYF

size: few
D: TRBD2
J: TRBJ2-1
V: TRBV9
DNA: TGTGCCAGCAGCCTAATGACTAGCGGGGGCTCCTACAATGAGCAGTTCTTC
CDR3: CASSLMTSGGSYNEQFF

size: -
D: -
J: TRBJ2-3
V: TRBV11-2
DNA: TGTGCCAGCGGGGCCCGCACAGATACGCAGTATTTT
CDR3: CASGARTDTQYF

size: -
D: -
J: TRBJ2-7
V: TRBV7-9
DNA: TGTGCCAGCAGCTTAGATAGTCTAGGACGCTACGAGCAGTACTTC
CDR3: CASSLDSLGRYEQYF

size: -
D: -
J: TRBJ1-3
V: TRBV30
DNA: TGTGCCTGGAGTACATTCAGGGGCTCTGGAAACACCATATATTTT
CDR3: CAWSTFRGSGNTIYF

size: -
D: TRBD2
J: TRBJ2-3
V: TRBV5-1
DNA: TGCGCCAGCAGCCGGACTAGCGGGGTCACAGATACGCAGTATTTT
CDR3: CASSRTSGVTDTQYF

size: few
D: TRBD1
J: TRBJ2-3
V: TRBV2
DNA: TGTGCCAGCACCCCGGACAGGGCGGTAGCAGATACGCAGTATTTT
CDR3: CASTPDRAVADTQYF

size: few
D: -
J: TRBJ2-3
V: TRBV4-1
DNA: TGCGCCAGCAGCCAAGGCTGGGGAGAGGGCACAGATACGCAGTATTTT
CDR3: CASSQGWGEGTDTQYF

size: few
D: -
J: TRBJ1-3
V: TRBV7-9
DNA: TGTGCCAGCAGCTTAATCCCCCTTTCCGGTGCAAGCGTCGACACCATATATTTT
CDR3: CASSLIPLSGASVDTIYF

size: few
D: -
J: TRBJ1-6
V: TRBV10-3
DNA: TGTGCCATCAGTGATCGTACCGCACTCGATTCACCCCTCCACTTT
CDR3: CAISDRTALDSPLHF

size: few
D: -
J: TRBJ2-4
V: TRBV11-2
DNA: TGTGCCAGCAGCTCCTACCTCATCAACATTCAGTACTTC
CDR3: CASSSYLINIQYF

size: few
D: TRBD1
J: TRBJ2-3
V: TRBV6-4
DNA: TGTGCCAGCAGGATGGGGACAGGGCAAGGAGATACGCAGTATTTT
CDR3: CASRMGTGQGDTQYF

size: once
D: TRBD1
J: TRBJ1-6
V: TRBV5-1
DNA: TGCGCCAGCAGTCCTCGGGACAGGTATAATTCACCCCTCCACTTT
CDR3: CASSPRDRYNSPLHF

size: -
D: TRBD2
J: TRBJ2-3
V: TRBV7-2
DNA: TGTGCCAGCAGCTTAGGATTAGCGGGGGGCTCAGATACGCAGTATTTT
CDR3: CASSLGLAGGSDTQYF

size: few
D: -
J: TRBJ2-7
V: TRBV20-1
DNA: TGCAGTGCTGGCGGGGAGCAGTACTTC
CDR3: CSAGGEQYF

size: few
D: TRBD1
J: TRBJ1-5
V: TRBV28
DNA: TGTGCCAGCAGCCTCGGACAGGAGAGACAGCCCCAGCATTTT
CDR3: CASSLGQERQPQHF

size: -
D: -
J: TRBJ1-5
V: TRBV7-2
DNA: TGTGCCAGCAGACTAAGGACAGAAGACAATCAGCCCCAGCATTTT
CDR3: CASRLRTEDNQPQHF

size: few
D: -
J: TRBJ2-7
V: TRBV7-9
DNA: TGTGCCAGCAACCGCTACGAGCAGTACTTC
CDR3: CASNRYEQYF

size: -
D: -
J: TRBJ1-3
V: TRBV29-1
DNA: TGCAGCGCCCGTCGACCCGGGGCTGGAAACACCATATATTTT
CDR3: CSARRPGAGNTIYF

size: -
D: -
J: TRBJ2-2
V: TRBV7-2
DNA: TGTGCCAGCAGCCTCCGTCGAGCCGGGGAGCTGTTTTTT
CDR3: CASSLRRAGELFF

size: few
D: -
J: TRBJ2-2
V: TRBV11-2
DNA: TGTGCCAGCAGCTTAGCCGGACATTCCACCGGGGAGCTGTTTTTT
CDR3: CASSLAGHSTGELFF

size: -
D: TRBD1
J: TRBJ2-3
V: TRBV18
DNA: TGTGCCAGCTCACCGGCGGGACAGGGCACAGATACGCAGTATTTT
CDR3: CASSPAGQGTDTQYF